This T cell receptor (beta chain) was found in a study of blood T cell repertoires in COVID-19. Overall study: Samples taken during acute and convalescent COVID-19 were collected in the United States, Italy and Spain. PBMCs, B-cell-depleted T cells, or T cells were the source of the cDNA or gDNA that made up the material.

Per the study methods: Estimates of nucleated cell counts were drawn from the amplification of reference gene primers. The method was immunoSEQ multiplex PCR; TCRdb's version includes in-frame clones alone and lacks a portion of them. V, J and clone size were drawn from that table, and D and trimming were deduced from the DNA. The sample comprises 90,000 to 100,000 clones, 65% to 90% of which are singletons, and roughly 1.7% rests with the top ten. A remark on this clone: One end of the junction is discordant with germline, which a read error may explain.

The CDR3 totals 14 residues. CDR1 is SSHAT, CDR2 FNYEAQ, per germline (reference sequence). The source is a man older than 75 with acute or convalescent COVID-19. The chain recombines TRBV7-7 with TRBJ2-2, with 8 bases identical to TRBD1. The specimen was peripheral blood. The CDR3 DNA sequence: TGTGCTAGCAGCCTGGGACAGGACACCGGGGAGCTGTTTTTT. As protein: CASSLGQDTGELFF.